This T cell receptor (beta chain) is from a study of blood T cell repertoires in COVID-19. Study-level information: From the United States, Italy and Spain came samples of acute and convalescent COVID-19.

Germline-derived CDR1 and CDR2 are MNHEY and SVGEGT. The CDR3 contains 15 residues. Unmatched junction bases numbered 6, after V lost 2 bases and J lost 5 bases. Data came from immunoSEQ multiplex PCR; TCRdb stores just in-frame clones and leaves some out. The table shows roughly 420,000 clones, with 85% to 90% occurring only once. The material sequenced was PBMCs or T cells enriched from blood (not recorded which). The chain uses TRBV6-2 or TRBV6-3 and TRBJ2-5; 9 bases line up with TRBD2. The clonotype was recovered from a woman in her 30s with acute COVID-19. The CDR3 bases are TGTGCCAGCAGTTACCCGCGGGGGGGCCGGGAGACCCAGTACTTC. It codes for CASSYPRGGRETQYF.